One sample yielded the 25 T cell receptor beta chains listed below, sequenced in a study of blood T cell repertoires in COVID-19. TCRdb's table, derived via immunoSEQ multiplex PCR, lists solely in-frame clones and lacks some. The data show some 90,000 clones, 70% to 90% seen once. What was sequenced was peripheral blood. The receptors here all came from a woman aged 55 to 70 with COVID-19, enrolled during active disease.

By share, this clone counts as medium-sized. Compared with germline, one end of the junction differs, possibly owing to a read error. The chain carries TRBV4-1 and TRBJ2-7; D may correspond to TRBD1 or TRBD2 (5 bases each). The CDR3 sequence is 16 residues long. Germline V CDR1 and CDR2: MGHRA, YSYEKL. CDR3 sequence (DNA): TGCGCCAGCAGTCAAGGGGCGGGTTATCACTCCTACGAGCAGTACTTC. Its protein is CASSQGAGYHSYEQYF.

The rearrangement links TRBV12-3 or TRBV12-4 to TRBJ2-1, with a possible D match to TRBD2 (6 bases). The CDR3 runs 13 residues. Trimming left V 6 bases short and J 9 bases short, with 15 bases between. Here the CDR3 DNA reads TGTGCCAGCAGCCAAACCCAGGGAGGTGAGCAGTTCTTC. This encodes CASSQTQGGEQFF.

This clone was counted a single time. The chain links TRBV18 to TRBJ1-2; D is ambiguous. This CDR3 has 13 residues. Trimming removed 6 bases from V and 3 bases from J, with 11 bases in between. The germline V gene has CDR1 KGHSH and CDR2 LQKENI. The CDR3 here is CASSRPADYGYTF. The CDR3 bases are TGTGCCAGCTCCCGGCCGGCGGACTATGGCTACACCTTC.

CDR3 amino acids: CATQTSGEADTQYF. CDR3 bases: TGTGCCACCCAGACTAGCGGGGAAGCAGATACGCAGTATTTT. The rearrangement joins TRBV10-3 to TRBJ2-3; the match to TRBD2 covers 11 bases. Trimming cost V 10 bases and J 4 bases; bases outside gene matches: 7. Germline CDR1 reads ENHRY; CDR2 reads SYGVKD. The CDR3 totals 14 residues.

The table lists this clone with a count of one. The CDR3: CASSRQGGSDTQYF. For the CDR3, the DNA is TGCGCCAGCTCCAGGCAGGGAGGTTCAGATACGCAGTATTTT. The chain uses TRBV5-1 and TRBJ2-3, with D possibly being TRBD2 (6 bases). The CDR3 contains 14 residues. Between the trimmed V and J ends, which lost 7 bases and 4 bases, there was a span of 16 bases. The germline gives CDR1 SGHRS, CDR2 YFSETQ.

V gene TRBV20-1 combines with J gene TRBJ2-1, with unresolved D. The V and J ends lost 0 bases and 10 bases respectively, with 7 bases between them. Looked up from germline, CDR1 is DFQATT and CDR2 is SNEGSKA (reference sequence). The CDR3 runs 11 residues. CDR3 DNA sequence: TGCAGTGCTAGAGATGGCAGAGAGCAGTTCTTC. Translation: CSARDGREQFF.

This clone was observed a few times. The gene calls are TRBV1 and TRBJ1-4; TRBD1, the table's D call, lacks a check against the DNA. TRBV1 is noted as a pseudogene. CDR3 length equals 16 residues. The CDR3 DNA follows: TGCACCAGCAGCCAAGATTTCCCACAGGGGGCTGAAAAACTGTTTTTT. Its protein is CTSSQDFPQGAEKLFF.

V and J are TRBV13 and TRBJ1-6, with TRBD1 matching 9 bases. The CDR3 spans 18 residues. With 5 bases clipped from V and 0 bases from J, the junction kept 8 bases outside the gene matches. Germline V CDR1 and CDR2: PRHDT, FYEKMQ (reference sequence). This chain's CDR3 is CASSLRQGGSSYNSPLHF. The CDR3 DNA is TGTGCCAGCAGCCTGAGACAGGGGGGTAGCTCCTATAATTCACCCCTCCACTTT.

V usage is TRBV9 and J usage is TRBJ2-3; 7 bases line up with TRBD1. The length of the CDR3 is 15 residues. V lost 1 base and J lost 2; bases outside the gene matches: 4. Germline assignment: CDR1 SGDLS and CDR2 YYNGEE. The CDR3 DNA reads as TGTGCCAGCAGCGTACGACAGGGATCCACAGATACGCAGTATTTT. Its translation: CASSVRQGSTDTQYF.

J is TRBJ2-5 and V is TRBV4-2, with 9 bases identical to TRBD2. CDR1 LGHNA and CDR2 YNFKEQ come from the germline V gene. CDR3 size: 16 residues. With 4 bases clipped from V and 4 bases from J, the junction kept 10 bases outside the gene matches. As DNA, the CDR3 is TGTGCCAGCAGCCTATCAGCGGGGGGCCGGACAGAGACCCAGTACTTC. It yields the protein CASSLSAGGRTETQYF.

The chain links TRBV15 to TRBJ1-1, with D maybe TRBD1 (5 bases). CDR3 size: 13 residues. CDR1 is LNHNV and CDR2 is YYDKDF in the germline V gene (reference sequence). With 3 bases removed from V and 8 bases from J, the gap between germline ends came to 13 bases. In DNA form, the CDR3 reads TGTGCCACCAGCAGGGGGCAGAACGCCGAAGCTTTCTTT. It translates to CATSRGQNAEAFF.

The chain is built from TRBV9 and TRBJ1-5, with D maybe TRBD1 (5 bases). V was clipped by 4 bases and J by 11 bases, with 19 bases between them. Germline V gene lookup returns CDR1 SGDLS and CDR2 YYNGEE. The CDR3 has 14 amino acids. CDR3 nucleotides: TGTGCCAGCAGCCCGGACACCGGGTTTGGGTCCCAGCATTTT. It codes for CASSPDTGFGSQHF.

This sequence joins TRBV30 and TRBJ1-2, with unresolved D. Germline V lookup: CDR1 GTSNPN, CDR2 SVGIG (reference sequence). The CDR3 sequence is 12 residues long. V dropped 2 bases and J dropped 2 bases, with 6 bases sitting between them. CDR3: CAWSLANYGYTF. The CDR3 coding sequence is TGTGCCTGGAGTTTAGCAAACTATGGCTACACCTTC.

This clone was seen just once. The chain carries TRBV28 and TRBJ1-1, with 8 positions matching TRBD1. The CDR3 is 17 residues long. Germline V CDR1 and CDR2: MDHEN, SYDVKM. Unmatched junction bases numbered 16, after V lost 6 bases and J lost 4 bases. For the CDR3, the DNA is TGTGCCAGCAGCAATATTCAGGGGGCTAGGGTTGGCACTGAAGCTTTCTTT. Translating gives CASSNIQGARVGTEAFF.

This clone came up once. Here the CDR3 DNA reads TGTGCCTGGAGTGCGACAGGCGGTCAGCCCCAGCATTTT. It yields the protein CAWSATGGQPQHF. This chain uses TRBV30 with TRBJ1-5; D perhaps matches TRBD1 (6 bases). This CDR3 region has 13 residues. Trimming pared 1 base from V and 6 bases from J, leaving 10 bases between. Per the germline V gene, CDR1 is GTSNPN and CDR2 is SVGIG (reference sequence).

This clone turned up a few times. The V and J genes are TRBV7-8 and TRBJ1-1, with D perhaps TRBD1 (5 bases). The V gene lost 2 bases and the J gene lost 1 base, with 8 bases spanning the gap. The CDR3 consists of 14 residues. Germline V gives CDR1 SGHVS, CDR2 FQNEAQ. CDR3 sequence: CASSLWGGNTEAFF. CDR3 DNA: TGTGCCAGCAGCTTATGGGGGGGGAACACTGAAGCTTTCTTT.

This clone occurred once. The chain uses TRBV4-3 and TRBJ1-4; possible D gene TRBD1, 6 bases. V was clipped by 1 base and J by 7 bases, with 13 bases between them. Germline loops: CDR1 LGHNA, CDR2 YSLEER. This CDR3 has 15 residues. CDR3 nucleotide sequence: TGCGCCAGCAGCCAAGGAACAGGGCCCGGTGAAAAACTGTTTTTT. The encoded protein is CASSQGTGPGEKLFF.

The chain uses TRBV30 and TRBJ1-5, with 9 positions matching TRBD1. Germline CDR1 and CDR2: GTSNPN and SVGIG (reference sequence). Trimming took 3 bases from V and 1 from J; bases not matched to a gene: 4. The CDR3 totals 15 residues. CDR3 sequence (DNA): TGTGCCTGGAGCGATGGACAGGGGAGCAATCAGCCCCAGCATTTT. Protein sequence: CAWSDGQGSNQPQHF.

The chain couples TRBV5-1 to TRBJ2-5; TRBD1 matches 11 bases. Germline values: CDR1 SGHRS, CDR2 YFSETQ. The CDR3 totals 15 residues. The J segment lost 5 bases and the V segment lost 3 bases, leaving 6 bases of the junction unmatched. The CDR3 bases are TGCGCCAGCAGCTGGGGACAGGGGGGCCAGGAGACCCAGTACTTC. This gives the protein CASSWGQGGQETQYF.

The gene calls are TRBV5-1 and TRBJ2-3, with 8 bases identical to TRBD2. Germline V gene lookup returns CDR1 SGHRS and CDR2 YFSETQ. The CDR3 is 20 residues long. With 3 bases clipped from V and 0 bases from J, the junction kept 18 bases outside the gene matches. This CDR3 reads CASSWRPGFAGGTSTDTQYF. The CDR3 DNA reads TGCGCCAGCAGCTGGAGACCGGGGTTCGCGGGGGGCACTAGCACAGATACGCAGTATTTT.

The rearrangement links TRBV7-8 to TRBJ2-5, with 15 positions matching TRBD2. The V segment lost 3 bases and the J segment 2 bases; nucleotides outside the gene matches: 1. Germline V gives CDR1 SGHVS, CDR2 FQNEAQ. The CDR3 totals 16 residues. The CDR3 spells CASSFGTSGGQETQYF. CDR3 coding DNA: TGTGCCAGCAGCTTCGGGACTAGCGGGGGGCAAGAGACCCAGTACTTC. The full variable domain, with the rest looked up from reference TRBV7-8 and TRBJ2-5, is GAGVSQSPRYKVAKRGQDVALRCDPISGHVSLFWYQQALGQGPEFLTYFQNEAQLDKSGLPSDRFFAERPEGSVSTLKIQRTQQEDSAVYLCASSFGTSGGQETQYFGPGTRLLVL.

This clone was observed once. The CDR3 here is CASSPLPAGGARSYGYTF. CDR3 in DNA: TGTGCCAGCTCACCTTTGCCCGCGGGGGGGGCGCGCAGCTATGGCTACACCTTC. The chain combines TRBV18 with TRBJ1-2; possibly TRBD1 for D (6 bases). Germline V CDR1 and CDR2: KGHSH, LQKENI. This CDR3 region has 18 residues. V lost 3 bases to trimming and J lost 4 bases, with 24 bases between them.

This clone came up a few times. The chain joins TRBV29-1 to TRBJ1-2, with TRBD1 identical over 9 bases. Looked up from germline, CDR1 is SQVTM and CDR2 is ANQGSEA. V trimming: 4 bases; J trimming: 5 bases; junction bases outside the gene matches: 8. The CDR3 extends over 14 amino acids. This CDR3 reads CSVVTGTGIYGYTF. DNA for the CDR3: TGCAGCGTTGTAACCGGGACAGGGATTTATGGCTACACCTTC.

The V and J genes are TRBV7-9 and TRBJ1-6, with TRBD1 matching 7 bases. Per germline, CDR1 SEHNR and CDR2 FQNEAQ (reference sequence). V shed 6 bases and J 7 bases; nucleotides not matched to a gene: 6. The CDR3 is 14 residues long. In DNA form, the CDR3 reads TGTGCCAGCAGGTCGGACAGGTCAAATTCACCCCTCCACTTT. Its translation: CASRSDRSNSPLHF.

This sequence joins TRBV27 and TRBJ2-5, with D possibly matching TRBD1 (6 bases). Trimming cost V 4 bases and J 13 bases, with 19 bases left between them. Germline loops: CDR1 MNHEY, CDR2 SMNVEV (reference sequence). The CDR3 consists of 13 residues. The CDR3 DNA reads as TGTGCCAGCAGTTCGAAACTCGGACAGCAAGGGTACTTC. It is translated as CASSSKLGQQGYF.